Sequencing of this T cell receptor beta chain was carried out in a study of regulatory T cells in long-lasting Graves disease. TCR beta libraries were built with iRepertoire HTBI primers and Arm-PCR of CDR3 regions. MiXCR was run by TCRdb on the multiplex PCR reads, yielding one entry per CDR3 protein. This table has a few hundred thousand distinct CDR3 sequences, approximately 18% appearing once. Time point defined: newly diagnosed GD, antithyroid drugs for less than 3 months. Extracted PBMC RNA gave rise to the TCR library. This CDR3 has 8 residues. Trimming shortened V by 3 bases and J by 13 bases, and 3 bases separated the two germline ends. From germline, CDR1 is SEHNR and CDR2 FQNEAQ (reference sequence). This clonotype showed up many times. The sample was also linked to a second study, of T cells in Graves' hyperthyroidism and ophthalmopathy. From that study: Graves' hyperthyroidism qualified as stable when ophthalmopathy did not progress within 18 months. Carried out on the TCR CDR3, a first-round RT-PCR used the HTBI primer set.

This receptor was obtained from a woman aged 30 to 39 with Graves disease. The rearrangement links TRBV7-9 to TRBJ2-5; D gene ambiguous. The sample was peripheral blood mononuclear cells (PBMCs), taken at new diagnosis, from a patient treated with antithyroid drugs. The CDR3 is CASSLLYF. The CDR3 DNA is TGTGCCAGCAGCTTGCTGTACTTC.